The next 17 T cell receptor beta chains were all read from a single sample in a study of T cell responses to AZD1222 COVID-19 vaccine. Sequenced by immunoSEQ multiplex PCR; TCRdb stores in-frame clones only, minus some. The sample shows around 150,000 clones, 91% of them seen only once. Specimen: peripheral blood, collected 28 days after the second dose of the MenACWY control vaccine. Receptors originate from an adult who received the MenACWY meningococcal vaccine as a control.

As DNA, the CDR3 is TGTGCCAGCAGCTTACCAGGGGCCAATGAGCAGTTCTTC. As protein: CASSLPGANEQFF. The chain recombines TRBV7-2 with TRBJ2-1; TRBD1 might be the D (6 bases). Trimming cost V 2 bases and J 6 bases, with 8 bases left between them. In germline, CDR1 is SGHTA, CDR2 FQGNSA. This CDR3 is built from 13 residues.

V and J are TRBV27 and TRBJ1-5; maybe TRBD1 (6 bases). Germline V CDR1 and CDR2: MNHEY, SMNVEV (reference sequence). Trimming removed 2 bases from V and 0 bases from J, with 8 bases in between. The CDR3 runs to 15 residues. CDR3 protein: CASSLAGDSNQPQHF. The CDR3 nucleotides read TGTGCCAGCAGTTTAGCAGGGGATAGCAATCAGCCCCAGCATTTT.

The J gene is TRBJ1-3, the V gene TRBV28; 10 bases match TRBD1. The CDR3 spans 18 residues. V dropped 8 bases and J dropped 6; count of bases not matched to a gene: 19. Germline V gene data show CDR1 as MDHEN and CDR2 as SYDVKM. For the CDR3, the DNA is TGTGCCAGCGCCATTGGGGGTGCGGGACAGGGGTTGGAAAACACCATATATTTT. Translating it yields CASAIGGAGQGLENTIYF.

The rearrangement joins TRBV9 to TRBJ1-1; a weak D match, TRBD1 (5 bases). The CDR3 is 16 residues long. V shed 0 bases and J shed 0 bases, with 12 bases lying between them. The germline gives CDR1 SGDLS, CDR2 YYNGEE. As DNA, the CDR3 is TGTGCCAGCAGCGTAGGGGGGGGACTGTTGAACACTGAAGCTTTCTTT. Its protein product is CASSVGGGLLNTEAFF.

This clone appeared a single time. The J gene is TRBJ2-7, the V gene TRBV3-1 (or the pseudogene TRBV3-2); 11 bases map to TRBD2. Germline values: CDR1 LGHDT, CDR2 YNNKEL (reference sequence). V was pared by 0 bases and J by 8 bases, with 6 bases of the junction left unmatched. CDR3 size: 15 residues. DNA for the CDR3: TGTGCCAGCAGCCAAGAGGGGCTAGCGGGGGGCAAGCAGTACTTC. This sequence encodes CASSQEGLAGGKQYF.

J is TRBJ2-1 and V is TRBV28; D is possibly TRBD1 or TRBD2 (5 bases each). The CDR3 runs to 16 residues. Trimming left V 4 bases short and J 6 bases short, with 19 bases between. The germline CDR1 and CDR2 sequences are MDHEN and SYDVKM. The CDR3 DNA follows: TGTGCCAGCAGTTCCCGGGACCCGCCGCCTCTCAATGAGCAGTTCTTC. It codes for CASSSRDPPPLNEQFF.

V usage is TRBV27 and J usage is TRBJ1-2; maybe TRBD1 (6 bases). Germline lookup yields CDR1 MNHEY and CDR2 SMNVEV (reference sequence). The CDR3 covers 13 residues. The V and J ends lost 4 bases and 5 bases respectively, with 11 bases between them. CDR3 nucleotides: TGTGCCAGCAGTTCGGGGGGGGCGTATGGCTACACCTTC. It codes for CASSSGGAYGYTF.

This clone was seen only a few times. The chain has TRBV3-1 (or the pseudogene TRBV3-2) and TRBJ2-4; D possibly corresponds to TRBD1 (7 bases). CDR3 length: 13 residues. Germline V gene data show CDR1 as LGHDT and CDR2 as YNNKEL (reference sequence). Deletions cut 8 bases from V and 6 bases from J, with 14 bases between. DNA of the CDR3: TGTGCCAGCCAAGAGGAGGGGGCAAACATTCAGTACTTC. It encodes CASQEEGANIQYF.

This chain connects TRBV20-1 to TRBJ1-6, with a possible D match to TRBD1 (6 bases). V was cut by 3 bases and J by 5 bases, with 14 bases left in between. This CDR3 has 15 amino acids. Looked up from germline, CDR1 is DFQATT and CDR2 is SNEGSKA (reference sequence). The CDR3 sequence: CSASMGAINNSPLHF. CDR3 bases: TGCAGTGCTAGTATGGGGGCCATCAATAATTCACCCCTCCACTTT.

This clone was counted a single time. This chain joins TRBV2 and TRBJ2-2; either TRBD1 or TRBD2 may supply D (6 bases each). The germline CDR1 and CDR2 sequences are SNHLY and FYNNEI. Trimming shortened V by 7 bases and J by 2 bases, and 23 bases separated the two germline ends. This CDR3 comprises 18 residues. This CDR3 is CASIPQGGLHYNTGELFF. The CDR3, as DNA: TGTGCCAGCATTCCACAGGGAGGACTGCACTATAACACCGGGGAGCTGTTTTTT.

V usage is TRBV11-2 and J usage is TRBJ1-4; 7 bases line up with TRBD1. The V gene's germline CDR1 is SGHAT and CDR2 FQNNGV. The J segment lost 5 bases and the V segment lost 2 bases, leaving 2 bases of the junction unmatched. This CDR3 region has 14 residues. The CDR3 here is CASSLMTGNEKLFF. In DNA form, the CDR3 reads TGTGCCAGCAGCTTAATGACAGGGAATGAAAAACTGTTTTTT.

As regards this clone: The junction shows a germline mismatch at one end, possibly a read error. The chain carries TRBV7-7 and TRBJ2-7; 7 bases fit TRBD1. Germline CDR1 SSHAT, CDR2 FNYEAQ (reference sequence). The CDR3 spans 14 residues. CDR3 residues: CASSFGSGGYEQYF. CDR3 DNA sequence: TGTGCTAGCAGCTTTGGGTCAGGGGGCTACGAGCAGTACTTC.

This clone has a single count. This chain connects TRBV7-9 to TRBJ2-1; D gene ambiguous. V was trimmed by 0 bases and J by 9 bases, leaving 18 bases between them. The CDR3 is 16 residues long. CDR1 and CDR2 (germline): SEHNR, FQNEAQ (reference sequence). The CDR3 DNA reads TGTGCCAGCAGCTTAGCGTCTCGTTCCCGGGCCGGTGAGCAGTTCTTC. It is translated as CASSLASRSRAGEQFF.

A remark on this clone: Other DNA variants within this sample encode the same CDR3. The genes are TRBV18 and TRBJ2-6, with D unresolved. V dropped 3 bases and J dropped 0 bases, with 3 bases sitting between them. This CDR3 spans 14 amino acids. Germline CDR1 is KGHSH and CDR2 is LQKENI. Here the CDR3 DNA reads TGTGCCAGCTCACCGGGCTCTGGGGCCAACGTCCTGACTTTC. Protein product: CASSPGSGANVLTF.

The chain joins TRBV5-1 to TRBJ1-1; D is perhaps TRBD1 (5 bases). CDR3 size: 14 residues. The germline V and J ends were trimmed by 5 bases and 1 base, with 12 bases remaining between them. Germline CDR1 and CDR2: SGHRS and YFSETQ. CDR3 sequence (DNA): TGCGCCAGCAGTGGGGGACGGGCGAACACTGAAGCTTTCTTT. Translating gives CASSGGRANTEAFF.

V is TRBV19 and J is TRBJ2-5; D is unresolved. The CDR3 sequence is 13 residues long. Trimming removed 3 bases at V and 2 bases at J, with 7 bases between. CDR1 LNHDA and CDR2 SQIVND come from the germline V gene (reference sequence). The CDR3 loop reads CASSITNQETQYF. The CDR3 DNA sequence: TGTGCCAGTAGTATTACCAATCAAGAGACCCAGTACTTC.

The rearrangement uses TRBV28 and TRBJ2-7; 8 positions match TRBD1. The CDR3 totals 13 residues. J gave up 4 bases and V 6 bases, and 5 bases lay outside the gene matches. Germline V gives CDR1 MDHEN, CDR2 SYDVKM. CDR3 sequence reads: CASRGTGSYEQYF. CDR3 bases: TGTGCCAGCAGAGGGACAGGATCGTACGAGCAGTACTTC.